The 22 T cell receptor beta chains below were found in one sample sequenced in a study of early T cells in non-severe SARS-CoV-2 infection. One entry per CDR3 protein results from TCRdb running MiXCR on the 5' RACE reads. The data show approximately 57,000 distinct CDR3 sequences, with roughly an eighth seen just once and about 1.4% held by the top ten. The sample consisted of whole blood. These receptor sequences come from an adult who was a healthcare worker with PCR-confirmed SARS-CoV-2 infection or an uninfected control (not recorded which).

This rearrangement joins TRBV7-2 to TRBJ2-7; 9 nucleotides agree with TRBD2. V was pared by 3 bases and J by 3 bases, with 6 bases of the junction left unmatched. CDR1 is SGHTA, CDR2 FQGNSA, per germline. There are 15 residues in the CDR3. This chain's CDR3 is CASSLRRGGGYEQYF. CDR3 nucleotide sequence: TGTGCCAGCAGCTTGCGGCGGGGGGGCGGCTACGAGCAGTACTTC.

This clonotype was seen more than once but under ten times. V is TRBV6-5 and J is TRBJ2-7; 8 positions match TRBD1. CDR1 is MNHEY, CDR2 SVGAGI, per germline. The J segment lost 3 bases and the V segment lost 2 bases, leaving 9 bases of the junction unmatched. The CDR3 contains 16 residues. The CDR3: CASSYADRVDIYEQYF. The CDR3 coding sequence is TGTGCCAGCAGTTACGCGGACAGGGTCGACATCTACGAGCAGTACTTC.

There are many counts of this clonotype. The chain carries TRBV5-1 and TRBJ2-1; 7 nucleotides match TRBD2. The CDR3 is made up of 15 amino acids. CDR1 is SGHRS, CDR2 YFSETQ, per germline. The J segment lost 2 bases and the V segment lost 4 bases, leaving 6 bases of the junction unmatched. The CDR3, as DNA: TGCGCCAGCAGCCCTGCTAGCGGACCCTACAATGAGCAGTTCTTC. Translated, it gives CASSPASGPYNEQFF.

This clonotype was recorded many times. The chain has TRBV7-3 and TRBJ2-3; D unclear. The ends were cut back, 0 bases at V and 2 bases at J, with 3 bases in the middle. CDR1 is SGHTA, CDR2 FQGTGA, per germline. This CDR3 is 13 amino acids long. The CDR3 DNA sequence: TGTGCCAGCAGCTTAACCTACACAGATACGCAGTATTTT. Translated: CASSLTYTDTQYF. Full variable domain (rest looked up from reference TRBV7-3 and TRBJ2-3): GAGVSQTPSNKVTEKGKYVELRCDPISGHTALYWYRQSLGQGPEFLIYFQGTGAADDSGLPNDRFFAVRPEGSVSTLKIQRTERGDSAVYLCASSLTYTDTQYFGPGTRLTVL.

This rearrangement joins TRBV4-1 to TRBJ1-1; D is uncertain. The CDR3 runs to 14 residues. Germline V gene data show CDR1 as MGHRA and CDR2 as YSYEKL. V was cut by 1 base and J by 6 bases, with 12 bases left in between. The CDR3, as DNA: TGCGCCAGCAGCCAAGGAGGGCAGGTCCCTGAAGCTTTCTTT. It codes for CASSQGGQVPEAFF.

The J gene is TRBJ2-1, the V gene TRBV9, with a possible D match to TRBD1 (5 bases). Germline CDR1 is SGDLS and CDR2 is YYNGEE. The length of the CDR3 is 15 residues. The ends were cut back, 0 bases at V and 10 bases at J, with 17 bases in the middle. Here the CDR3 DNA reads TGTGCCAGCAGCGTAGCTGGGTCTAGGGGCGCGGAGCAGTTCTTC. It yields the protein CASSVAGSRGAEQFF.

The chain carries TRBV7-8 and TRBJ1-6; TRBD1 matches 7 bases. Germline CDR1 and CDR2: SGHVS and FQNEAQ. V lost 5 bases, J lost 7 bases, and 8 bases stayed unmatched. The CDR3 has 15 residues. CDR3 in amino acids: CASSLGTAVNSPLHF. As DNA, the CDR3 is TGTGCCAGCAGCCTAGGGACAGCTGTGAATTCACCCCTCCACTTT.

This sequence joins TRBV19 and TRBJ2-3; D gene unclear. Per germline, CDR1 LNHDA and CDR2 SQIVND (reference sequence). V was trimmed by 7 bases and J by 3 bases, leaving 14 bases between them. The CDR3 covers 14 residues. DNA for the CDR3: TGTGCCAGTACAGCCGGCTCGAGAACAGATACGCAGTATTTT. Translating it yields CASTAGSRTDTQYF.

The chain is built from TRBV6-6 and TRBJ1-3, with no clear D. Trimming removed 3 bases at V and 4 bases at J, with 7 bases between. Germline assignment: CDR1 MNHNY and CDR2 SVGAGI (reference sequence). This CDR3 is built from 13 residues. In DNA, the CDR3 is TGTGCCAGCAGTTATGAGGAGGGAAACACCATATATTTT. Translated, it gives CASSYEEGNTIYF.

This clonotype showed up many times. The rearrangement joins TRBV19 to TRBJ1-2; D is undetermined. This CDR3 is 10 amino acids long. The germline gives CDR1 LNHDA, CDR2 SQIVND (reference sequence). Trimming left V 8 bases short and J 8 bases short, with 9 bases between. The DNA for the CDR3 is TGTGCCAGTGGCGGGTACGGCTACACCTTC. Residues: CASGGYGYTF.

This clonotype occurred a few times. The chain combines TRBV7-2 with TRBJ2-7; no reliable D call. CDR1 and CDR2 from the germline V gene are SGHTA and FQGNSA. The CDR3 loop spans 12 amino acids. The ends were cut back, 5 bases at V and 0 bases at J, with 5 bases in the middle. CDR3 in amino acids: CASSEYSYEQYF. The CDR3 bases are TGTGCCAGCAGCGAGTACTCCTACGAGCAGTACTTC.

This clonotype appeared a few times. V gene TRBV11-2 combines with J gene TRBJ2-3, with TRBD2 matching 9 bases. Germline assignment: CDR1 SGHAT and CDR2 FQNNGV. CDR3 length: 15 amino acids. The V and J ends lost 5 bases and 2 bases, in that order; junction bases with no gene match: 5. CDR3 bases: TGTGCCAGCAGCCTCCGACTAGCGGTCACAGATACGCAGTATTTT. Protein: CASSLRLAVTDTQYF.

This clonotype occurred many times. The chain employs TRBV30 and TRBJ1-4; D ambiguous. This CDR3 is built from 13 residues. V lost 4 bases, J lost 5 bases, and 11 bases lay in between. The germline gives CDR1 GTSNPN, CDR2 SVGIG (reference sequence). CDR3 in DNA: TGTGCCTGGATGAACAGAGAGAATGAAAAACTGTTTTTT. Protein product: CAWMNRENEKLFF. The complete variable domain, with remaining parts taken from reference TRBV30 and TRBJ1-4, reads SQTIHQWPATLVQPVGSPLSLECTVEGTSNPNLYWYRQAAGRGLQLLFYSVGIGQISSEVPQNLSASRPQDRQFILSSKKLLLSDSGFYLCAWMNRENEKLFFGSGTQLSVL.

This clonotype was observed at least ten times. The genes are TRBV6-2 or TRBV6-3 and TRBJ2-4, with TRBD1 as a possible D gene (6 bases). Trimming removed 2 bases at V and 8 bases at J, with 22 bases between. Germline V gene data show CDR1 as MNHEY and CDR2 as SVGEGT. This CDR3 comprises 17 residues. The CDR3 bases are TGTGCCAGCAGTTACGGGAAGACACAGGGTTGGTTGGACATTCAGTACTTC. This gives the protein CASSYGKTQGWLDIQYF.

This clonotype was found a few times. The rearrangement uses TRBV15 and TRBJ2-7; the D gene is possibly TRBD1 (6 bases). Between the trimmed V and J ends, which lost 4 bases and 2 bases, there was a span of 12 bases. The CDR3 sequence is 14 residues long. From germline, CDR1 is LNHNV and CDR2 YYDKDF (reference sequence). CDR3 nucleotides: TGTGCCACCAGCACCCAGGGGCCCACCTACGAGCAGTACTTC. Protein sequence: CATSTQGPTYEQYF. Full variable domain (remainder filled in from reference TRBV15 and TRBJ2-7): DAMVIQNPRYQVTQFGKPVTLSCSQTLNHNVMYWYQQKSSQAPKLLFHYYDKDFNNEADTPDNFQSRRPNTSFCFLDIRSPGLGDTAMYLCATSTQGPTYEQYFGPGTRLTVT.

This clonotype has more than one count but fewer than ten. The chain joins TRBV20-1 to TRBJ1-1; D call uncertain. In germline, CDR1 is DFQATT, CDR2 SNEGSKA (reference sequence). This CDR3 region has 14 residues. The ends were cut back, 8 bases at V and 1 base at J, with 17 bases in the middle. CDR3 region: CSPSVGVWNTEAFF. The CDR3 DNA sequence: TGCAGTCCCTCAGTCGGGGTCTGGAACACTGAAGCTTTCTTT.

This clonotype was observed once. CDR3 nucleotide sequence: TGTGCCAGCAGCTTCGACAGGGGATCAGATACGCAGTATTTT. Translation gives CASSFDRGSDTQYF. This chain joins TRBV2 and TRBJ2-3; 8 nucleotides agree with TRBD1. V was pared by 6 bases and J by 4 bases, with 6 bases of the junction left unmatched. The CDR3 is 14 amino acids. Germline V lookup: CDR1 SNHLY, CDR2 FYNNEI.

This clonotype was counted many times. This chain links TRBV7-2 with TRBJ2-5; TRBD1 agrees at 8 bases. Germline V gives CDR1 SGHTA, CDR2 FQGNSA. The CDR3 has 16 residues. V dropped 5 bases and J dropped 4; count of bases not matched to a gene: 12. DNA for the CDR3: TGTGCCAGCAGCCTTCCCGGACAGGGAATTGGAGAGACCCAGTACTTC. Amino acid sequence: CASSLPGQGIGETQYF.

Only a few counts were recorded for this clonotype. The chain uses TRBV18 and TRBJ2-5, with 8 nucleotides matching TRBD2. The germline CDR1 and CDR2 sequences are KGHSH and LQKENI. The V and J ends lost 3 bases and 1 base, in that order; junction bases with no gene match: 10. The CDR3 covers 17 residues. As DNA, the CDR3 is TGTGCCAGCTCACCCCCTGAAGCGGGGGACTCCCAAGAGACCCAGTACTTC. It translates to CASSPPEAGDSQETQYF.

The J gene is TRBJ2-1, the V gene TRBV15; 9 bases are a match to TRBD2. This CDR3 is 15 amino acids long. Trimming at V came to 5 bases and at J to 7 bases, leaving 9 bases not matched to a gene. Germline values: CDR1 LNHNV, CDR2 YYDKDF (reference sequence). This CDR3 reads CATSPGASGVNEQFF. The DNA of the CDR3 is TGTGCCACCAGCCCCGGGGCTAGCGGGGTGAATGAGCAGTTCTTC.

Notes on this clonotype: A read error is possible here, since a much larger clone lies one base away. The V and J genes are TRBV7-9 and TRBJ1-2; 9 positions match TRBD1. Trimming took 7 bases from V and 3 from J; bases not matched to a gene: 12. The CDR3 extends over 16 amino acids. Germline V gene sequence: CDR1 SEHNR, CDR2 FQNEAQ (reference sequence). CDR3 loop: CASISPTGGIHYGYTF. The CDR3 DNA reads TGTGCCAGCATCTCACCGACAGGGGGTATACACTATGGCTACACCTTC.

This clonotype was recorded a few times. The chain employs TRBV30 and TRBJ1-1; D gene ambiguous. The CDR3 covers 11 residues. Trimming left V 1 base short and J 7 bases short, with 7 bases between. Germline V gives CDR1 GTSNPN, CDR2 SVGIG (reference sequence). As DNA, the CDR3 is TGTGCCTGGAGTGGAGGCGGTGAAGCTTTCTTT. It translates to CAWSGGGEAFF. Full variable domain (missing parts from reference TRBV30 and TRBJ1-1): SQTIHQWPATLVQPVGSPLSLECTVEGTSNPNLYWYRQAAGRGLQLLFYSVGIGQISSEVPQNLSASRPQDRQFILSSKKLLLSDSGFYLCAWSGGGEAFFGQGTRLTVV.